The rows below give T cell receptor beta chains drawn from one sample of a study of graft-versus-host responses after intestinal transplantation. TCRdb's table, derived via immunoSEQ multiplex PCR, lists solely in-frame clones and lacks some. The profile shows roughly 11,000 clones, about 80% of them singletons. The sample in question was ileum tissue, obtained 142 days after intestinal transplantation. These TCRs come from a human patient who received an intestinal transplant, so some T cells may come from the graft donor. CDR3s include the opening cysteine and the closing phenylalanine or tryptophan. Size tells how often a clone was seen (once, few, many) or the class of an expanded clone, and some rows leave it out.

abundance: -
v_gene: TRBV2
CDR3aa: CASSEGFVPWGTDTQYF

abundance: -
v_gene: TRBV25-1
CDR3aa: CASSVTGGDSYEQYF

abundance: -
v_gene: TRBV7-2
CDR3aa: CASSLGDRGQLYEQYF

abundance: -
v_gene: TRBV13
CDR3aa: CASSLGERGSSYEQYF

abundance: -
v_gene: TRBV5-8
CDR3aa: CASSLERTTQHF

abundance: once
v_gene: TRBV28
CDR3aa: CASSPGQGYGYTF

abundance: -
v_gene: TRBV4-1
CDR3aa: CASSQRRDTHQETQYF

abundance: -
v_gene: TRBV7-9
CDR3aa: CARSSRGRLEQYF

abundance: -
v_gene: TRBV6-5
CDR3aa: CASSYRDMNTDTQYF

abundance: once
v_gene: TRBV6-5
CDR3aa: CASSPPGPPYEQYF

abundance: -
v_gene: TRBV9
CDR3aa: CASSVAPGGNEQYF

abundance: -
v_gene: TRBV5-1
CDR3aa: CASSPQFPGDGYTF

abundance: -
v_gene: TRBV6-6
CDR3aa: CASTLGGEQYF

abundance: -
v_gene: TRBV14
CDR3aa: CASSQRTPSTDTQYF

abundance: -
v_gene: TRBV5-4
CDR3aa: CASSPGMSNEKLFF

abundance: -
v_gene: TRBV7-9
CDR3aa: CASSLGGTAQETQYF

abundance: few
v_gene: TRBV5-5
CDR3aa: CASSQGLGLGDTQYF

abundance: -
v_gene: TRBV10-1
CDR3aa: CASSGQACTEAFF

abundance: -
v_gene: TRBV6-5
CDR3aa: CASSPRGQYGYTF

abundance: -
v_gene: TRBV27
CDR3aa: CASSPAGLRRGTDTQYF

abundance: -
v_gene: TRBV18
CDR3aa: CASSPGPGEREQFF

abundance: few
v_gene: TRBV11-2
CDR3aa: CASSLVAGYGYTF

abundance: once
v_gene: TRBV6-1
CDR3aa: CASSGLAGGHNEQFF

abundance: -
v_gene: TRBV4-3
CDR3aa: CASSQVGLAGGTEQFF

abundance: -
v_gene: TRBV29-1
CDR3aa: CSVGPRQANTEAFF

abundance: -
v_gene: TRBV7-9
CDR3aa: CASSLRLTGYTF

abundance: -
v_gene: TRBV11-2
CDR3aa: CASSQGGEQYF

abundance: -
v_gene: TRBV27
CDR3aa: CASSPKRGSGETQYF

abundance: -
v_gene: TRBV5-8
CDR3aa: CASRGPLNYEQYF

abundance: few
v_gene: TRBV11-2
CDR3aa: CASSVTGLEQYF

abundance: -
v_gene: TRBV7-9
CDR3aa: CASSLGTGNEQFF

abundance: -
v_gene: TRBV27
CDR3aa: CASRTGGRMGEQFF

abundance: -
v_gene: TRBV19
CDR3aa: CAGSYVGSGQPQHF

abundance: -
v_gene: TRBV18
CDR3aa: CASSPAWETEAFF

abundance: few
v_gene: TRBV11-1
CDR3aa: CASSPWTGQATDTQYF

abundance: -
v_gene: TRBV6-5
CDR3aa: CASSSNLAASTDTQYF

abundance: -
v_gene: TRBV7-2
CDR3aa: CASSPSGRAWYEQYF

abundance: -
v_gene: TRBV15
CDR3aa: CATSRDLASGSVTGELFF

abundance: few
v_gene: TRBV7-6
CDR3aa: CASSLAGGREQFF

abundance: -
v_gene: TRBV19
CDR3aa: CASSVRDSQNEKLFF